The 11 T cell receptor beta chains below were found in one sample sequenced in a study of T cell responses to AZD1222 COVID-19 vaccine. The repertoire was sequenced with immunoSEQ multiplex PCR; TCRdb's copy has only in-frame clones and lacks some. Of 110,000 to 150,000 clones in the sample, approximately 93% are singletons; the top ten hold approximately 12%. This specimen consisted of peripheral blood, obtained after recovery from COVID-19. Receptors originate from an adult who had recovered from COVID-19.

The V call is TRBV5-1, the J call TRBJ2-5; 9 positions agree with TRBD1. Germline values: CDR1 SGHRS, CDR2 YFSETQ. CDR3 length: 18 residues. V shed 0 bases and J 5 bases; nucleotides not matched to a gene: 14. CDR3 region: CASSLDLVTGGVSETQYF. The CDR3, as DNA: TGCGCCAGCAGCTTGGATTTGGTGACAGGGGGGGTTTCGGAGACCCAGTACTTC.

This chain connects TRBV25-1 to TRBJ1-5; D remains ambiguous. CDR1 MGHDK and CDR2 SYGVNS come from the germline V gene. The CDR3 is made up of 14 amino acids. Trimming shortened V by 5 bases and J by 0 bases, and 8 bases separated the two germline ends. The CDR3 DNA follows: TGTGCCAGCAGTCCCCTAGGTAGCAATCAGCCCCAGCATTTT. Residues: CASSPLGSNQPQHF.

This chain connects TRBV28 to TRBJ1-4; D gene uncertain. The V gene lost 4 bases and the J gene lost 5 bases, with 8 bases spanning the gap. The CDR3 has 13 amino acids. Per the germline V gene, CDR1 is MDHEN and CDR2 is SYDVKM. The chain's CDR3 is CASSSPTNEKLFF. DNA for the CDR3: TGTGCCAGCAGTTCCCCCACGAATGAAAAACTGTTTTTT.

The V and J genes are TRBV3-1 (or the pseudogene TRBV3-2) and TRBJ1-1, with D possibly matching TRBD1 (5 bases). Germline lookup yields CDR1 LGHDT and CDR2 YNNKEL (reference sequence). The V end lost 2 bases, the J end lost 8 bases, and 9 bases lay between the germline ends. This CDR3 has 12 amino acids. Written as DNA, the CDR3 is TGTGCCAGCAGCCAATGGGCAGGGGAAGCTTTCTTT. Translated, it gives CASSQWAGEAFF.

The rearrangement uses TRBV19 and TRBJ2-1; TRBD1 agrees at 8 bases. Germline lookup yields CDR1 LNHDA and CDR2 SQIVND (reference sequence). The CDR3 spans 17 residues. The ends lost 3 bases at V and 9 bases at J; junction bases unmatched: 16. The CDR3 here is CASSMGPGDRGAGEQFF. CDR3 nucleotide sequence: TGTGCCAGTAGTATGGGCCCCGGTGACAGGGGAGCGGGTGAGCAGTTCTTC.

This chain joins TRBV11-2 and TRBJ1-4; D is possibly TRBD1 (6 bases). Trimming shortened V by 5 bases and J by 3 bases, and 7 bases separated the two germline ends. The CDR3 extends over 13 amino acids. The germline V gene has CDR1 SGHAT and CDR2 FQNNGV. The CDR3 DNA reads as TGTGCCAGCAGCCGGACAGCTAATGAAAAACTGTTTTTT. Translating it yields CASSRTANEKLFF. The variable domain in full, with the rest retrieved from reference TRBV11-2 and TRBJ1-4, is EAGVAQSPRYKIIEKRQSVAFWCNPISGHATLYWYQQILGQGPKLLIQFQNNGVVDDSQLPKDRFSAERLKGVDSTLKIQPAKLEDSAVYLCASSRTANEKLFFGSGTQLSVL.

The chain employs TRBV7-9 and TRBJ2-7, with D perhaps TRBD1 (5 bases). Germline V CDR1 and CDR2: SEHNR, FQNEAQ (reference sequence). V was pared by 2 bases and J by 3 bases, with 8 bases between. The CDR3 is 13 residues long. CDR3 DNA sequence: TGTGCCAGCAGCTTACAGGGTTTCTACGAGCAGTACTTC. It specifies CASSLQGFYEQYF.

The rearrangement links TRBV29-1 to TRBJ2-1, with 8 nucleotides matching TRBD2. The CDR3 contains 13 residues. The junction had 4 bases not matched to a gene; V was cut back by 8 bases and J by 1 base. Germline values: CDR1 SQVTM, CDR2 ANQGSEA. CDR3 nucleotides: TGCAGCCTCACGGGGGGGTCCTACAATGAGCAGTTCTTC. Encoded protein: CSLTGGSYNEQFF.

This sequence joins TRBV7-9 and TRBJ2-7; D is unresolved. This CDR3 has 11 residues. Germline V gene lookup returns CDR1 SEHNR and CDR2 FQNEAQ (reference sequence). V was shortened by 3 bases and J by 7 bases, with 7 bases between the two germline ends. DNA for the CDR3: TGTGCCAGCAGCTTCTCCCGGGAGCAGTACTTC. It translates to CASSFSREQYF.

The chain carries TRBV10-3 and TRBJ2-7; 13 bases are shared with TRBD2. The CDR3 has 14 amino acids. The germline CDR1 and CDR2 sequences are ENHRY and SYGVKD. The V gene end was trimmed by 6 bases and the J gene end by 5 bases; junction bases not matched to a gene: 4. The CDR3 bases are TGTGCCATCAGCGGACTAGCGGGAGTCCACGAGCAGTACTTC. It encodes CAISGLAGVHEQYF.

The chain employs TRBV28 and TRBJ2-7, with D possibly being TRBD1 (5 bases). Trimming took 2 bases from V and 6 from J, leaving 11 bases between them. CDR1 and CDR2 from the germline V gene are MDHEN and SYDVKM. The CDR3 sequence is 13 residues long. The CDR3 loop reads CASSLRYQGEQYF. For the CDR3, the DNA is TGTGCCAGCAGTTTACGCTATCAGGGCGAGCAGTACTTC.